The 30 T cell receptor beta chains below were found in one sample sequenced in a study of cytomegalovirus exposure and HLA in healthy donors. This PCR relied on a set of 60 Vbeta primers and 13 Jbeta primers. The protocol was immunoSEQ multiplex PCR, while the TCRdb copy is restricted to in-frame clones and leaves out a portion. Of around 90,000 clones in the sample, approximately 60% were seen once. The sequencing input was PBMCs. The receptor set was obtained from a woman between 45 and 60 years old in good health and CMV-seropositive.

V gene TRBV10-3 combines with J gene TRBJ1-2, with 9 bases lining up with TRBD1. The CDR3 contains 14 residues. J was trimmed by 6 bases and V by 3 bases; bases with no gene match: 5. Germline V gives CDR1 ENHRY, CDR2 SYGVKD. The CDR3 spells CAISEVGTGNGYTF. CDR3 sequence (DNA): TGTGCCATCAGTGAAGTCGGGACAGGGAATGGCTACACCTTC.

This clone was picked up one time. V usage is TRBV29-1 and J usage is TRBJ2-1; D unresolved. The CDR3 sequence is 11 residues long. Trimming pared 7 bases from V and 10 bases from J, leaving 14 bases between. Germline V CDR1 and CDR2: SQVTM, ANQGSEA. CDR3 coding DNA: TGCAGCGGTGACACTCCTACCGAGCAGTTCTTC. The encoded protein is CSGDTPTEQFF.

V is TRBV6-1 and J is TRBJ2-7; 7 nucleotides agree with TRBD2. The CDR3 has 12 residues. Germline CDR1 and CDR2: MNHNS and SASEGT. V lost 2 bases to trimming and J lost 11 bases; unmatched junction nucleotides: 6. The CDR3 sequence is CASSERFREEYF. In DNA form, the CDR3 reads TGTGCCAGCAGTGAAAGGTTCCGGGAGGAGTACTTC.

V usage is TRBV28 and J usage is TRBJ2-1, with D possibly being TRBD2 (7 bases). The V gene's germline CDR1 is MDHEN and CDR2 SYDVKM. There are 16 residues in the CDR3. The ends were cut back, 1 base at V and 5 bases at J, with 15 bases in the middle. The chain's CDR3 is CASSLSWGGYNNEQFF. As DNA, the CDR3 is TGTGCCAGCAGTTTATCCTGGGGGGGCTACAACAATGAGCAGTTCTTC.

The CDR3 nucleotides read TGTGCCAGCAGCTTAGATGGGGGGGGGTCCGGCACAGATACGCAGTATTTT. Translation gives CASSLDGGGSGTDTQYF. The chain is built from TRBV7-3 and TRBJ2-3, with 7 bases matching TRBD2. The CDR3 is 17 residues long. CDR1 SGHTA and CDR2 FQGTGA come from the germline V gene. Unmatched junction bases numbered 9, after V lost 2 bases and J lost 1 base. The full variable domain, completed using reference TRBV7-3 and TRBJ2-3, is GAGVSQTPSNKVTEKGKYVELRCDPISGHTALYWYRQSLGQGPEFLIYFQGTGAADDSGLPNDRFFAVRPEGSVSTLKIQRTERGDSAVYLCASSLDGGGSGTDTQYFGPGTRLTVL.

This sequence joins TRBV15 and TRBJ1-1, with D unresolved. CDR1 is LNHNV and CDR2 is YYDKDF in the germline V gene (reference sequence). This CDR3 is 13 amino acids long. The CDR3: CTSGGWGGTEAFF. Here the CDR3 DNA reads TGTACAAGCGGAGGGTGGGGAGGCACTGAAGCTTTCTTT.

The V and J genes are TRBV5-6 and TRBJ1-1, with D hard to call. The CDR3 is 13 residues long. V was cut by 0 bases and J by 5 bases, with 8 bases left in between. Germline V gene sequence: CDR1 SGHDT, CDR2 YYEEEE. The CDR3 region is CASSLGRGTEAFF. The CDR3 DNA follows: TGTGCCAGCAGCTTGGGGCGAGGGACTGAAGCTTTCTTT.

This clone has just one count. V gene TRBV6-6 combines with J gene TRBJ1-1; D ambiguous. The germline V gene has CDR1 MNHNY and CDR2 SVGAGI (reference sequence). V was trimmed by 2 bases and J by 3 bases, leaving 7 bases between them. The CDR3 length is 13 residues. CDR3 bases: TGTGCCAGCAGTTACATGGCGGACACTGAAGCTTTCTTT. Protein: CASSYMADTEAFF.

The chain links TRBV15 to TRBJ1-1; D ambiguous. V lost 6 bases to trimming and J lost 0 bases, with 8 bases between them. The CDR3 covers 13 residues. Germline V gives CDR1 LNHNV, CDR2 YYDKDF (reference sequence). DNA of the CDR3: TGTGCCACCAGTCCGCGTTTGAACACTGAAGCTTTCTTT. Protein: CATSPRLNTEAFF. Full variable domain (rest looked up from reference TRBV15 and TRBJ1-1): DAMVIQNPRYQVTQFGKPVTLSCSQTLNHNVMYWYQQKSSQAPKLLFHYYDKDFNNEADTPDNFQSRRPNTSFCFLDIRSPGLGDTAMYLCATSPRLNTEAFFGQGTRLTVV.

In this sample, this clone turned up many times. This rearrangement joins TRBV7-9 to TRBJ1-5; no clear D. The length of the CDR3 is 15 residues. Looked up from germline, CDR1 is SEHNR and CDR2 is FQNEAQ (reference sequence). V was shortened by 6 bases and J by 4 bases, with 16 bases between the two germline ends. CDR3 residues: CASSSTGPGNQPQHF. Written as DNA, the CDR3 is TGTGCCAGCAGTTCCACCGGGCCGGGGAATCAGCCCCAGCATTTT. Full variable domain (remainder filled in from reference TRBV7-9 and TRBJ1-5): DTGVSQNPRHKITKRGQNVTFRCDPISEHNRLYWYRQTLGQGPEFLTYFQNEAQLEKSRLLSDRFSAERPKGSFSTLEIQRTEQGDSAMYLCASSSTGPGNQPQHFGDGTRLSIL.

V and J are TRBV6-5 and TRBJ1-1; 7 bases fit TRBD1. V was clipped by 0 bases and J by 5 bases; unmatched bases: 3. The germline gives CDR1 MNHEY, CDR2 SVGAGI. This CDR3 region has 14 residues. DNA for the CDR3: TGTGCCAGCAGTTACTCGCAGGGGGGAACTGAAGCTTTCTTT. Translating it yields CASSYSQGGTEAFF.

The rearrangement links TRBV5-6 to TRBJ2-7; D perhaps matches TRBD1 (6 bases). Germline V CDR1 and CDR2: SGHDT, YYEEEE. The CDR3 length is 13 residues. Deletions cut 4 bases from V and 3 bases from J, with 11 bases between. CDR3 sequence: CASSATGIYEQYF. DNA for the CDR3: TGTGCCAGCAGCGCGACAGGAATCTACGAGCAGTACTTC.

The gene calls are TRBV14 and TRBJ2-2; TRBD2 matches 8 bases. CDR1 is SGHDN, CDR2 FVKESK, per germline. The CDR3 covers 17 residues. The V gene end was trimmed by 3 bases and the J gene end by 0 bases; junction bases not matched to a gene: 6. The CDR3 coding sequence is TGTGCCAGCAGCCAGCCTAGCGGGCGTACGAACACCGGGGAGCTGTTTTTT. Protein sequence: CASSQPSGRTNTGELFF.

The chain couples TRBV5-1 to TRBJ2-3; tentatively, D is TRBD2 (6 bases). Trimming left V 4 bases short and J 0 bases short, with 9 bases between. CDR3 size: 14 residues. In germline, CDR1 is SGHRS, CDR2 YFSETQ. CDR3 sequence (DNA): TGCGCCAGCAGCCCGGGGGAGAGCACAGATACGCAGTATTTT. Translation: CASSPGESTDTQYF.

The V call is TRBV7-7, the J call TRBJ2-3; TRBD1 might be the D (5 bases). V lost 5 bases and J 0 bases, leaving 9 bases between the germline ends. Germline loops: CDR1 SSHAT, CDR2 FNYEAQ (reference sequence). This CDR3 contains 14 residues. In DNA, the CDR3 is TGTGCCAGCAGCGCAGACAGTAGCACAGATACGCAGTATTTT. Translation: CASSADSSTDTQYF.

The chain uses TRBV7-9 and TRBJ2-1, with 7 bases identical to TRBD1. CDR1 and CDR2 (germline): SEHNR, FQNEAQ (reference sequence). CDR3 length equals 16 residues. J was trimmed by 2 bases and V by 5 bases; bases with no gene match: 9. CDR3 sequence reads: CASSDWTGLPYNEQFF. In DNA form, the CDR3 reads TGTGCCAGCAGCGACTGGACAGGTCTGCCCTACAATGAGCAGTTCTTC.

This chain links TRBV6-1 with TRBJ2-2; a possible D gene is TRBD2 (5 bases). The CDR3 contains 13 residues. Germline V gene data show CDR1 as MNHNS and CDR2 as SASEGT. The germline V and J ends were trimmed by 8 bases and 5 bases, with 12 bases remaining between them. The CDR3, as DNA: TGTGCCAGCCGGGATTCGCGAACCGGGGAGCTGTTTTTT. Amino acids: CASRDSRTGELFF.

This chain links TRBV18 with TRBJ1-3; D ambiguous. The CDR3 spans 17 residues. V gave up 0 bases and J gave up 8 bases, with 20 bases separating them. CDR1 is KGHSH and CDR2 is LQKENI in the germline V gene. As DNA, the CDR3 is TGTGCCAGCTCACCACCCACGGCGGGAGTGATACCGGACACCATATATTTT. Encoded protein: CASSPPTAGVIPDTIYF.

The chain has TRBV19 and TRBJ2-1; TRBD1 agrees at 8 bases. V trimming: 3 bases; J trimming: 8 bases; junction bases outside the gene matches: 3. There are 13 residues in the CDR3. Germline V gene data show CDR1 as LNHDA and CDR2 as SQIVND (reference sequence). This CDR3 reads CASSMTGADEQFF. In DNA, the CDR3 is TGTGCCAGTAGTATGACAGGGGCGGATGAGCAGTTCTTC.

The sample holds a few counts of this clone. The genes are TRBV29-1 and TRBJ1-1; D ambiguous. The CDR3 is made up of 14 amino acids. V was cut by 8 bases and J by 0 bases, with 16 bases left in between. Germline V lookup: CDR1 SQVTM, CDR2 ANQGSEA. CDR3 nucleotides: TGCAGCTTCTCCCTCACAGCAATGAACACTGAAGCTTTCTTT. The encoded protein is CSFSLTAMNTEAFF.

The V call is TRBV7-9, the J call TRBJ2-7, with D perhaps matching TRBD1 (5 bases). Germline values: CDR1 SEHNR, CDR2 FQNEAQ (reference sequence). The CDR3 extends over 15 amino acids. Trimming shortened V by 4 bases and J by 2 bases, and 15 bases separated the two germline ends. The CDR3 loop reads CASSSQDIRAYEQYF. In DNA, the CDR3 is TGTGCCAGCAGCTCCCAGGACATTCGGGCCTACGAGCAGTACTTC.

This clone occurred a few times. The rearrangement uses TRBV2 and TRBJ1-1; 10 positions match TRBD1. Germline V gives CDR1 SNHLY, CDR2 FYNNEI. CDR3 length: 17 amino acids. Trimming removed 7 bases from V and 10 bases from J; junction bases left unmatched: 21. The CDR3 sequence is CASTVTGTGVSKSVAFF. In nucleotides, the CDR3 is TGTGCCAGCACGGTAACCGGGACAGGGGTTAGTAAGAGTGTAGCTTTCTTT.

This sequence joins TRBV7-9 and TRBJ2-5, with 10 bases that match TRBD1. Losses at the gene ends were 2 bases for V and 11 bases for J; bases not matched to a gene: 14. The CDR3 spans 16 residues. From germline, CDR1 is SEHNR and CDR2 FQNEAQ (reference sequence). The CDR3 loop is CASSLPGTGALGEQYF. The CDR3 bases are TGTGCCAGCAGCTTACCTGGGACAGGGGCTTTGGGGGAGCAGTACTTC.

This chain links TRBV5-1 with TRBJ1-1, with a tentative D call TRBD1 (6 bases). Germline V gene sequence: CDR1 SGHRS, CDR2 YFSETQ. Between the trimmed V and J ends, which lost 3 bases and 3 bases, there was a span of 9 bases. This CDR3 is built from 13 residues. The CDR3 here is CASSSGTHTEAFF. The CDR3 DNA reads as TGCGCCAGCAGCTCCGGGACACACACTGAAGCTTTCTTT.

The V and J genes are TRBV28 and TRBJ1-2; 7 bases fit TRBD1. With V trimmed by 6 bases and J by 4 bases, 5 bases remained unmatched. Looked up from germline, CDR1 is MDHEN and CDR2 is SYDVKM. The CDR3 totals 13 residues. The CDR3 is CASRTQGVYGYTF. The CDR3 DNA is TGTGCCAGCAGAACCCAGGGGGTCTATGGCTACACCTTC.

The CDR3 loop reads CATSRARETEAFF. The CDR3 coding sequence is TGTGCCACCAGCAGAGCGAGGGAGACTGAAGCTTTCTTT. This chain joins TRBV15 and TRBJ1-1; unclear D gene. The CDR3 covers 13 residues. V was pared by 1 base and J by 5 bases, with 8 bases between. Germline V gene sequence: CDR1 LNHNV, CDR2 YYDKDF (reference sequence).

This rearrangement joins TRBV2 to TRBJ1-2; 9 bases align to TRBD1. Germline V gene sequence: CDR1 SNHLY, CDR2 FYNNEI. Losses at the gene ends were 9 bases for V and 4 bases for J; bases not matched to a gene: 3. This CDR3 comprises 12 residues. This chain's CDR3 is CARRDRVYGYTF. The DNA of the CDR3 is TGTGCCAGAAGGGACAGGGTCTATGGCTACACCTTC. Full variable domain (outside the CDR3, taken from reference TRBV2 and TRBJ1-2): EPEVTQTPSHQVTQMGQEVILRCVPISNHLYFYWYRQILGQKVEFLVSFYNNEISEKSEIFDDQFSVERPDGSNFTLKIRSTKLEDSAMYFCARRDRVYGYTFGSGTRLTVV.

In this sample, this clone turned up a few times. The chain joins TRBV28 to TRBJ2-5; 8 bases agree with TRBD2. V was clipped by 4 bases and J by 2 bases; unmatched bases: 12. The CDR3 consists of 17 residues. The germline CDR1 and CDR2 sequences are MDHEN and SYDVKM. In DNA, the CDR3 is TGTGCCAGCAGTTCACTCTTCACGGCGGGGGGACAAGAGACCCAGTACTTC. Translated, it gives CASSSLFTAGGQETQYF.

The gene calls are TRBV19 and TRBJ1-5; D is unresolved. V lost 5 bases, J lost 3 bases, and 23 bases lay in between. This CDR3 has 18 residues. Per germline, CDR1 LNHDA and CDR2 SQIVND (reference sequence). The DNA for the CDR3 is TGTGCCAGTAGTGTTCCGGAAAGGTACAGCGGTTACAATCAGCCCCAGCATTTT. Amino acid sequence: CASSVPERYSGYNQPQHF.

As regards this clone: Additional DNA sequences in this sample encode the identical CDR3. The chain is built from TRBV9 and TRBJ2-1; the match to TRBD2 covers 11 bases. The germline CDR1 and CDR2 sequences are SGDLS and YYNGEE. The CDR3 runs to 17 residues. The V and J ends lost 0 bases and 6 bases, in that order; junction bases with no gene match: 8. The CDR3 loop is CASSVGGSGGVGNEQFF. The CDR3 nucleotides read TGTGCCAGCAGCGTAGGCGGTAGCGGGGGGGTCGGCAATGAGCAGTTCTTC.